These 24 T cell receptor beta chains were all obtained from the same sample, sequenced in a study of metastatic and nonmetastatic thyroid tumors. The entire patient cohort was treatment-naive prior to thyroid surgery. Via MiXCR, TCRdb re-called the PCR reads. The profile shows tens of thousands of clones, more than 20% of them singletons. The sample taken for sequencing was blood. The receptors come from a female donor with papillary thyroid cancer or a benign thyroid nodule (not recorded which). Some clones in this sample may be carry-over from other donors' samples.

The table lists this clone with many counts. The CDR3 DNA sequence: TGTGCCAGCAGTGAACAGGCGGGGGGCACAGATACGCAGTATTTT. The encoded protein is CASSEQAGGTDTQYF. The chain joins TRBV2 to TRBJ2-3; 7 positions match TRBD2. The length of the CDR3 is 15 residues. From germline, CDR1 is SNHLY and CDR2 FYNNEI. J was trimmed by 1 base and V by 2 bases; bases with no gene match: 3.

This clone appeared many times. A single base separates this from a much larger clone, so it may be a read error. The V call is TRBV2, the J call TRBJ2-3, with D possibly matching TRBD2 (5 bases). CDR1 SNHLY and CDR2 FYNNEI come from the germline V gene. The V end was cut by 5 bases, the J end by 8 bases, with 17 bases between. This CDR3 spans 14 amino acids. The DNA of the CDR3 is TGTGCCAGCAGTTCGAACCCCGGGATGGGTACGCAGTATTTT. Its translation: CASSSNPGMGTQYF.

To note about this clone: A much larger clone differs by one base, so this may be a read error. The chain couples TRBV3-1 to TRBJ2-5; D unclear. V was pared by 5 bases and J by 8 bases, with 12 bases between. Germline V CDR1 and CDR2: LGHDT, YNNKEL (reference sequence). The length of the CDR3 is 12 residues. The chain's CDR3 is CASSDNGDTQYF. CDR3 sequence (DNA): TGTGCCAGCAGCGACAATGGGGATACCCAGTACTTC.

This clone was detected only a few times. CDR3 bases: TGTGCCAGTAGTATAGAATCGGGGGTCGGTCAGCCCCAGCATTTT. Encoded protein: CASSIESGVGQPQHF. This chain uses TRBV19 with TRBJ1-5, with D perhaps matching TRBD1 (5 bases). V lost 0 bases, J lost 6 bases, and 12 bases lay in between. The CDR3 spans 15 residues. Germline CDR1 is LNHDA and CDR2 is SQIVND (reference sequence).

In its sample, this clone was seen many times. This chain joins TRBV19 and TRBJ2-5; D is unclear. The CDR3 totals 13 residues. The germline V gene encodes CDR1 LNHDA and CDR2 SQIVND (reference sequence). Trimming pared 5 bases from V and 0 bases from J, leaving 7 bases between. The CDR3 here is CASSRTYQETQYF. The CDR3, as DNA: TGTGCCAGTAGTCGGACGTACCAAGAGACCCAGTACTTC.

This chain uses TRBV20-1 with TRBJ2-6; possibly TRBD1 for D (5 bases). The CDR3 length is 13 residues. V lost 4 bases, J lost 4 bases, and 8 bases lay in between. Germline V lookup: CDR1 DFQATT, CDR2 SNEGSKA (reference sequence). CDR3 sequence: CSATGSGANVLTF. The CDR3, as DNA: TGCAGTGCTACAGGGTCAGGGGCCAACGTCCTGACTTTC.

The sample holds many counts of this clone. The J gene is TRBJ1-3, the V gene TRBV9; possible D gene TRBD1, 5 bases. The CDR3 sequence is 16 residues long. CDR1 and CDR2 from the germline V gene are SGDLS and YYNGEE. Trimming left V 0 bases short and J 0 bases short, with 10 bases between. CDR3 sequence (DNA): TGTGCCAGCAGCGTAGGACTAGGGACCTCTGGAAACACCATATATTTT. Translating gives CASSVGLGTSGNTIYF.

This clone was detected many times. Other DNA sequences from this sample encode an identical CDR3 as well. The rearrangement links TRBV18 to TRBJ2-1; no clear D gene. The germline gives CDR1 KGHSH, CDR2 LQKENI. This CDR3 is 14 amino acids long. The V gene lost 5 bases and the J gene lost 5 bases, with 13 bases spanning the gap. The CDR3 DNA follows: TGTGCCAGCTCAAGCACCGGAAGGGACAATGAGCAGTTCTTC. This sequence encodes CASSSTGRDNEQFF. The full variable domain, its missing parts supplied by reference TRBV18 and TRBJ2-1, is NAGVMQNPRHLVRRRGQEARLRCSPMKGHSHVYWYRQLPEEGLKFMVYLQKENIIDESGMPKERFSAEFPKEGPSILRIQQVVRGDSAAYFCASSSTGRDNEQFFGPGTRLTVL.

The sample holds many counts of this clone. This sequence joins TRBV4-1 and TRBJ2-1, with D tentatively TRBD2 (6 bases). Trimming took off 2 bases at V and 0 bases at J, with 11 bases between the two ends. From germline, CDR1 is MGHRA and CDR2 YSYEKL. The CDR3 loop spans 16 amino acids. CDR3 in DNA: TGCGCCAGCAGCCAAAGTAGCGGCAACTCCTACAATGAGCAGTTCTTC. Amino acid sequence: CASSQSSGNSYNEQFF.

This clone was seen a handful of times. The conserved final phenylalanine or tryptophan is absent from the CDR3, which likely points to a read error. The DNA is omitted, as the CDR3 cannot be located on it reliably, and the CDR3 follows TCRdb's listing. The V and J genes are TRBV2 and TRBJ2-6; TRBD1, the table's D call, was not compared with the DNA. Germline loops: CDR1 SNHLY, CDR2 FYNNEI. The CDR3 has 9 amino acids, counting both end residues. The CDR3 protein is CASHSQRQT.

This clone showed up just a few times. The J gene is TRBJ1-1, the V gene TRBV9; D is unresolved. Germline assignment: CDR1 SGDLS and CDR2 YYNGEE. V lost 5 bases and J lost 4, with 9 bases in between. This CDR3 is built from 12 residues. The CDR3 protein is CASSKGGTEAFF. CDR3 DNA: TGTGCCAGCAGTAAGGGCGGCACTGAAGCTTTCTTT.

This clone was found many times. The J gene is TRBJ2-2, the V gene TRBV12-3 or TRBV12-4; no clear D. The CDR3 loop spans 15 amino acids. Trimming shortened V by 7 bases and J by 7 bases, and 19 bases separated the two germline ends. The CDR3 coding sequence is TGTGCCAGCAAACGTGGACGGATTGCAGGCGGGGAGCTGTTTTTT. As protein: CASKRGRIAGGELFF.

The chain joins TRBV18 to TRBJ2-2; unclear D gene. Germline lookup yields CDR1 KGHSH and CDR2 LQKENI. This CDR3 has 15 amino acids. V lost 2 bases and J lost 2, with 9 bases in between. CDR3 sequence: CASSPAARNTGELFF. The CDR3 region has the DNA TGTGCCAGCTCACCAGCGGCCCGAAACACCGGGGAGCTGTTTTTT.

Relative to its sample, this clone is medium-sized. This rearrangement joins TRBV6-1 to TRBJ2-7, with D tentatively TRBD2 (5 bases). V shed 5 bases and J shed 3 bases, with 14 bases lying between them. CDR1 and CDR2 from the germline V gene are MNHNS and SASEGT. CDR3 size: 14 residues. The CDR3 DNA is TGTGCCAGCAGTTTCACGGAGGTGGGCTACGAGCAGTACTTC. Its translation: CASSFTEVGYEQYF.

V and J are TRBV6-1 and TRBJ1-6, with a tentative D call TRBD1 (5 bases). Germline V CDR1 and CDR2: MNHNS, SASEGT. The CDR3 contains 16 residues. V lost 7 bases, J lost 0 bases, and 13 bases lay in between. CDR3 coding DNA: TGTGCCAGCATGGTACAGGCGAGCTCCTATAATTCACCCCTCCACTTT. Encoded protein: CASMVQASSYNSPLHF.

CDR3 sequence reads: CAWNLWNSPLHF. The CDR3 DNA follows: TGTGCCTGGAATTTATGGAATTCACCCCTCCACTTT. The gene calls are TRBV30 and TRBJ1-6, with D unresolved. The CDR3 is made up of 12 amino acids. Germline V CDR1 and CDR2: GTSNPN, SVGIG (reference sequence). Trimming took 4 bases from V and 7 from J, leaving 8 bases between them.

The V gene is TRBV12-3 or TRBV12-4, the J gene TRBJ2-7, with TRBD1 matching over 8 bases. J lost 0 bases, V lost 3 bases, and 19 bases had no gene match. This CDR3 contains 20 residues. The CDR3 DNA is TGTGCCAGCAGTTTCAGCCGGACAGGGAAAGAATCGGGATTCTCCTACGAGCAGTACTTC. This encodes CASSFSRTGKESGFSYEQYF.

This chain connects TRBV11-2 to TRBJ2-1, with TRBD1 identical over 8 bases. This CDR3 contains 14 residues. The ends lost 3 bases at V and 4 bases at J; junction bases unmatched: 2. Germline values: CDR1 SGHAT, CDR2 FQNNGV. The CDR3, as DNA: TGTGCCAGCAGCTTCCGACAGGGGTACAATGAGCAGTTCTTC. It specifies CASSFRQGYNEQFF.

This clone was detected a few times. This chain joins TRBV28 and TRBJ1-5; D is possibly TRBD1 (5 bases). This CDR3 contains 13 residues. Trimming took 7 bases from V and 12 from J, leaving 19 bases between them. Looked up from germline, CDR1 is MDHEN and CDR2 is SYDVKM. The CDR3: CASNIRDDRHQHF. The CDR3 nucleotides read TGTGCCAGCAACATCAGGGATGATCGGCACCAGCATTTT.

The J gene is TRBJ1-2, the V gene TRBV2; weak D call: TRBD1 (6 bases). The CDR3 has 13 residues. CDR1 is SNHLY and CDR2 is FYNNEI in the germline V gene. The ends were cut back, 11 bases at V and 7 bases at J, with 20 bases in the middle. CDR3 nucleotide sequence: TGTGCCGGCGGGCTCGGAGGAGGGGGTGGCTACACCTTC. Translated: CAGGLGGGGGYTF. The full variable domain, with the rest looked up from reference TRBV2 and TRBJ1-2, is EPEVTQTPSHQVTQMGQEVILRCVPISNHLYFYWYRQILGQKVEFLVSFYNNEISEKSEIFDDQFSVERPDGSNFTLKIRSTKLEDSAMYFCAGGLGGGGGYTFGSGTRLTVV.

This clone was counted at least ten times. The chain carries TRBV5-6 and TRBJ2-2; D is unresolved. CDR1 is SGHDT and CDR2 is YYEEEE in the germline V gene. The CDR3 spans 14 residues. The germline V and J ends were trimmed by 5 bases and 3 bases, with 11 bases remaining between them. The CDR3 bases are TGTGCCAGCAGTTTTGCCCCTGACACCGGGGAGCTGTTTTTT. Protein product: CASSFAPDTGELFF.

The gene calls are TRBV7-9 and TRBJ2-7; the match to TRBD2 covers 10 bases. Per germline, CDR1 SEHNR and CDR2 FQNEAQ (reference sequence). The length of the CDR3 is 15 residues. V lost 5 bases and J lost 4; bases outside the gene matches: 8. The CDR3 here is CASSATSGRVYEQYF. For the CDR3, the DNA is TGTGCCAGCAGCGCCACGAGCGGGAGGGTTTACGAGCAGTACTTC.

In its sample, this clone was seen a few times. The V call is TRBV20-1, the J call TRBJ2-5; possible D gene TRBD2, 7 bases. Germline V gene lookup returns CDR1 DFQATT and CDR2 SNEGSKA (reference sequence). The CDR3 consists of 14 residues. The ends were cut back, 5 bases at V and 5 bases at J, with 18 bases in the middle. The CDR3 region is CSAGGGGDWETQYF. In DNA, the CDR3 is TGCAGTGCTGGAGGGGGGGGAGATTGGGAGACCCAGTACTTC.

The chain links TRBV5-1 to TRBJ1-1, with a tentative D call TRBD1 (5 bases). The CDR3 has 15 residues. Trimming took 2 bases from V and 4 from J, leaving 15 bases between them. Germline V lookup: CDR1 SGHRS, CDR2 YFSETQ. The CDR3 nucleotides are TGCGCCAGCAGCTTAGATCCCAGGGCGGCCACTGAAGCTTTCTTT. Translated, it gives CASSLDPRAATEAFF. The variable domain in full, completed from reference TRBV5-1 and TRBJ1-1, reads KAGVTQTPRYLIKTRGQQVTLSCSPISGHRSVSWYQQTPGQGLQFLFEYFSETQRNKGNFPGRFSGRQFSNSRSEMNVSTLELGDSALYLCASSLDPRAATEAFFGQGTRLTVV.